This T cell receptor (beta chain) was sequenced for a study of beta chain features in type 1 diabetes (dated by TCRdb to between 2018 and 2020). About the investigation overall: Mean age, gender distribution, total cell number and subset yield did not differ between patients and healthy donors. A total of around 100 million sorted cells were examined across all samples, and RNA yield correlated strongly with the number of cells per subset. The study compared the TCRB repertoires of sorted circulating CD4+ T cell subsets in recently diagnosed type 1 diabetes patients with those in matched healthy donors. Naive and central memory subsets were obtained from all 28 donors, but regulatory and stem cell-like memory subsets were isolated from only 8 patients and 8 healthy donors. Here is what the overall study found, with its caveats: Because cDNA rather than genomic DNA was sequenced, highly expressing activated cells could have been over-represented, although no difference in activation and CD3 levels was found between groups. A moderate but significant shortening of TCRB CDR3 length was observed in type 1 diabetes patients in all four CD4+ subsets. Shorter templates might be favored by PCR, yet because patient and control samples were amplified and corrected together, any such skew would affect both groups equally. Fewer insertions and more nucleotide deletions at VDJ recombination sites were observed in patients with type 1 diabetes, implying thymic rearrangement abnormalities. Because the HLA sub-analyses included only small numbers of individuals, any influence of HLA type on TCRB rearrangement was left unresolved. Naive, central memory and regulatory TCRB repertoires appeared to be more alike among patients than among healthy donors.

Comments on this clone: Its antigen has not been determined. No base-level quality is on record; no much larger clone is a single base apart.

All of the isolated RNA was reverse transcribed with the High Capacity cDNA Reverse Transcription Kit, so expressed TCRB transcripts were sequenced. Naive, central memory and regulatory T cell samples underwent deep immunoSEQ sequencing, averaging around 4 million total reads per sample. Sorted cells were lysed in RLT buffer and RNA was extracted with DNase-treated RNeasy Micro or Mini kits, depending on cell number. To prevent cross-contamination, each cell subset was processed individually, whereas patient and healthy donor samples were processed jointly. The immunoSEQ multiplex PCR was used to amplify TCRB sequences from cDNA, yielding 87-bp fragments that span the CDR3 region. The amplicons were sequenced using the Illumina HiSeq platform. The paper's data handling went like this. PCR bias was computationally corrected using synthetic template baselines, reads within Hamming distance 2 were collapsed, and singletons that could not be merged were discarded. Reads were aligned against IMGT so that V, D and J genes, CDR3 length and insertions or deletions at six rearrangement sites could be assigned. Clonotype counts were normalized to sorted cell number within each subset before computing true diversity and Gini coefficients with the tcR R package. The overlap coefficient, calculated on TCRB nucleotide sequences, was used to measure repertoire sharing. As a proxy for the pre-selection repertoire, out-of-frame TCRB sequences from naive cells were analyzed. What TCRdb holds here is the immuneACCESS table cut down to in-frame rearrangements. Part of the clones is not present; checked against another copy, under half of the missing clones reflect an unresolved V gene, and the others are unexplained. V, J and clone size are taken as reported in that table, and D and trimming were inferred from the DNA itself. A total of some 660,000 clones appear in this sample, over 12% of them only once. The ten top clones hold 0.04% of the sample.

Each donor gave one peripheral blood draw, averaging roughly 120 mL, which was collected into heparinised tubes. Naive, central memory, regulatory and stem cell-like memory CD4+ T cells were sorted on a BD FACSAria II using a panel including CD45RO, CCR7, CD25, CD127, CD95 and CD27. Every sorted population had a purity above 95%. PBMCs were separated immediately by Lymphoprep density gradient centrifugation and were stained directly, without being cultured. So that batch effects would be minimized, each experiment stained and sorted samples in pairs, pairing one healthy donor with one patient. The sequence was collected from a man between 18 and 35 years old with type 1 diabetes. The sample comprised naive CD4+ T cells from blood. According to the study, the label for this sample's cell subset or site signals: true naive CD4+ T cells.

Here the CDR3 is given as CASSRTSGGYNEQFF. In nucleotides, the sequence is TGCGCCAGCAGCCGAACTAGCGGGGGTTACAATGAGCAGTTCTTC. The rearranged segments are TRBV4-3 and TRBJ2-1; 11 central bases correspond to TRBD2. The CDR3 has 15 amino acids, counting the end cysteine and phenylalanine. The entry retains the CDR3 DNA only, 45 bases that are in frame from base 1. Reading the germline V gene gives CDR1 LGHNA and CDR2 YSLEER. Clipping removes 4 bases from V and 4 bases from J, with 3 as the unmatched junction base count.